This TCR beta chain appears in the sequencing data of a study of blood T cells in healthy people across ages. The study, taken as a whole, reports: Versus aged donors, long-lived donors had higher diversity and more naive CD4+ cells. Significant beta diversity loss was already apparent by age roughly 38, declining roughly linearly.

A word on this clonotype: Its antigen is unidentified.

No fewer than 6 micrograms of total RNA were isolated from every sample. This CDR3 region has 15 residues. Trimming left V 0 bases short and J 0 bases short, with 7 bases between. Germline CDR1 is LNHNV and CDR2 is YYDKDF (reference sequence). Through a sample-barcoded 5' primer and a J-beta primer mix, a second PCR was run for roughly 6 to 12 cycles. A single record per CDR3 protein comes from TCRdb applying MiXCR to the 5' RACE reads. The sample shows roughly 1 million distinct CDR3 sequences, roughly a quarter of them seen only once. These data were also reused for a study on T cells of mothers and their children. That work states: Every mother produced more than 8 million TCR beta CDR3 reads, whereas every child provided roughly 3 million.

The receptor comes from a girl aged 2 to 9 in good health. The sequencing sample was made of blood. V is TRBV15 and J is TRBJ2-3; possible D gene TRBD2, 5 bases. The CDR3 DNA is TGTGCCACCAGCAGAGAGGAGGTTAGCACAGATACGCAGTATTTT. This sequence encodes CATSREEVSTDTQYF.